The 3 T cell receptor beta chains given below trace back to one sample, sequenced in a study of beta chain features in type 1 diabetes. Findings and caveats of the study: Moderately but significantly shorter TCRB CDR3s were found in Type 1 diabetes patients in all four CD4+ subsets.

Reverse transcribing all isolated RNA meant expressed TCRB transcripts were sequenced. The assay was immunoSEQ multiplex PCR, and TCRdb's table has in-frame clones only and misses some. The table lists a few hundred thousand clones, roughly an eighth of them singletons. What these receptors recognize is not known. Sequencing was performed on naive CD4+ T cells from blood. The source is a woman between 18 and 29 years old with type 1 diabetes.

This clone has more than one count but fewer than ten. The V call is TRBV2, the J call TRBJ2-2; D is possibly TRBD1 (7 bases). Trimming stripped 5 bases from V and 5 bases from J, with 15 bases between. CDR1 is SNHLY and CDR2 is FYNNEI in the germline V gene. The CDR3 length is 15 residues. In nucleotides, the CDR3 is TGTGCCAGCAGTCTCCGGACAGGAGGGACCGGGGAGCTGTTTTTT. As protein: CASSLRTGGTGELFF.

This clone has just a few counts. V gene TRBV7-2 combines with J gene TRBJ2-7; D unclear. CDR3 length: 14 residues. Germline CDR1 is SGHTA and CDR2 is FQGNSA. Trimming removed 2 bases at V and 3 bases at J, with 11 bases between. CDR3 region: CASSLSQLLYEQYF. The CDR3 coding sequence is TGTGCCAGCAGCTTATCGCAATTACTCTACGAGCAGTACTTC.

The rearrangement joins TRBV9 to TRBJ2-5; 12 bases fit TRBD2. Germline trimming cut 0 bases from V and 2 bases from J; bases unmatched to any gene: 8. The CDR3 has 18 residues. The germline CDR1 and CDR2 sequences are SGDLS and YYNGEE. The CDR3 is CASSVVASGGARQETQYF. The CDR3, as DNA: TGTGCCAGCAGCGTAGTGGCTAGCGGGGGGGCCAGGCAAGAGACCCAGTACTTC.